This entry lists 7 T cell receptor beta chains sequenced from one sample in a study of early T cells in non-severe SARS-CoV-2 infection. TCRdb independently ran MiXCR on the 5' RACE reads; one entry per CDR3 protein. The data hold approximately 56,000 distinct CDR3 sequences, with more than 9.5% observed a single time. The sample taken for sequencing was whole blood. These receptors were taken from an adult who was a healthcare worker with PCR-confirmed SARS-CoV-2 infection or an uninfected control (not recorded which).

This clonotype came up many times. The chain carries TRBV7-9 and TRBJ2-3; 8 bases fit TRBD1. Germline V gene data show CDR1 as SEHNR and CDR2 as FQNEAQ (reference sequence). This CDR3 contains 16 residues. The junction had 7 bases not matched to a gene; V was cut back by 5 bases and J by 0 bases. The CDR3 is CASSPDRVVSTDTQYF. The CDR3 DNA reads TGTGCCAGCAGCCCGGACAGGGTTGTTAGCACAGATACGCAGTATTTT.

This clonotype was detected a few times. The rearrangement uses TRBV24-1 and TRBJ2-1; perhaps TRBD2 as D (7 bases). Deletions cut 9 bases from V and 7 bases from J, with 15 bases between. Germline CDR1 and CDR2: KGHDR and SFDVKD. CDR3 length: 13 residues. The CDR3 reads CATGGGPGNEQFF. CDR3 sequence (DNA): TGTGCCACCGGGGGGGGCCCGGGTAATGAGCAGTTCTTC.

This clonotype was recorded many times. J is TRBJ1-4 and V is TRBV10-3; 8 positions agree with TRBD1. Germline lookup yields CDR1 ENHRY and CDR2 SYGVKD. This CDR3 is 13 amino acids long. V shed 7 bases and J 3 bases; nucleotides not matched to a gene: 1. The CDR3 DNA reads TGTGCCATCATGGACAGGGCTAATGAAAAACTGTTTTTT. Its translation: CAIMDRANEKLFF.

This clonotype was counted ten times or more. V usage is TRBV10-3 and J usage is TRBJ2-7; the D gene is possibly TRBD2 (6 bases). The V end lost 6 bases, the J end lost 2 bases, and 11 bases lay between the germline ends. The CDR3 totals 13 residues. In germline, CDR1 is ENHRY, CDR2 SYGVKD. The CDR3 DNA is TGTGCCATCAGGACGGGAGAGGCCTACGAGCAGTACTTC. This sequence encodes CAIRTGEAYEQYF.

The chain carries TRBV7-9 and TRBJ2-1; TRBD2 matches at 16 bases. V shed 3 bases and J 9 bases; nucleotides not matched to a gene: 5. Germline V lookup: CDR1 SEHNR, CDR2 FQNEAQ (reference sequence). This CDR3 region has 16 residues. The CDR3 region is CASSLTGTSGRAEQFF. The CDR3 bases are TGTGCCAGCAGCTTGACAGGGACTAGCGGGAGGGCTGAGCAGTTCTTC.

This clonotype was seen only a few times. This rearrangement joins TRBV7-2 to TRBJ2-7; 12 bases are a match to TRBD1. CDR3 length: 14 amino acids. V lost 5 bases, J lost 6 bases, and 5 bases stayed unmatched. Germline assignment: CDR1 SGHTA and CDR2 FQGNSA. As DNA, the CDR3 is TGTGCCAGCAGCCCCGGGACAGGGGGCGCCGAGCAGTACTTC. Translating it yields CASSPGTGGAEQYF.

The J gene is TRBJ2-7, the V gene TRBV3-1, with TRBD2 as a possible D gene (6 bases). Trimming stripped 2 bases from V and 4 bases from J, with 9 bases between. Germline values: CDR1 LGHDT, CDR2 YNNKEL (reference sequence). The CDR3 is 13 amino acids. Written as DNA, the CDR3 is TGTGCCAGCAGCCAAAGGGAGGTTTACGAGCAGTACTTC. Translating gives CASSQREVYEQYF.